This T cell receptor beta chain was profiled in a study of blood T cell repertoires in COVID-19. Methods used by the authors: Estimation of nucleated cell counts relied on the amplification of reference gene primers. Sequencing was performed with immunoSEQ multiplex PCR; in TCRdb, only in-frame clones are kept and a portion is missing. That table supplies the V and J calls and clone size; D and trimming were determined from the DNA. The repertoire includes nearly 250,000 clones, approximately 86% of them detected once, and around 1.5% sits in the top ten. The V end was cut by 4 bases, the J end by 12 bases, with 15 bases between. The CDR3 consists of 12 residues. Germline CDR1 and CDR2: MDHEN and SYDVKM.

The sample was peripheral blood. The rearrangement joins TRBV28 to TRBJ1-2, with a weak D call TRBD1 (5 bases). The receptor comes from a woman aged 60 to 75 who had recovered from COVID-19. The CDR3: CASSSPGILNTF. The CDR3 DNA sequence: TGTGCCAGCAGTTCCCCAGGGATATTGAACACCTTC.